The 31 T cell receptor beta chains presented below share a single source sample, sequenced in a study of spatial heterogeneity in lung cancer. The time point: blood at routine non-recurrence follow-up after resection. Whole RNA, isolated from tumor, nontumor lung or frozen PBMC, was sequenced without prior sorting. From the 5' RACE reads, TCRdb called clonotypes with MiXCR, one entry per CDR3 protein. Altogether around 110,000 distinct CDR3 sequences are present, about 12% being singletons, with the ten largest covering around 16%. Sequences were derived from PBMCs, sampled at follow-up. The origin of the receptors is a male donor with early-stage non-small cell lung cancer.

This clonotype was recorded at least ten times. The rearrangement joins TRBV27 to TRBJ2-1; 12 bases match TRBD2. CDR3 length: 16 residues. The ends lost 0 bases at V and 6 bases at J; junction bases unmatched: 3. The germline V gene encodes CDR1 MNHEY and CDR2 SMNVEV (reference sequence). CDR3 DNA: TGTGCCAGCAGTTTATCAACTAGCGGGGGGCCCAATGAGCAGTTCTTC. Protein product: CASSLSTSGGPNEQFF.

CDR3 sequence (DNA): TGTGCCAGCAGCCCATCGACAGGATTCAATCAGCCCCAGCATTTT. Translated: CASSPSTGFNQPQHF. The chain employs TRBV3-1 and TRBJ1-5; a possible D gene is TRBD1 (6 bases). The CDR3 runs to 15 residues. CDR1 is LGHDT, CDR2 YNNKEL, per germline (reference sequence). V was shortened by 4 bases and J by 3 bases, with 13 bases between the two germline ends.

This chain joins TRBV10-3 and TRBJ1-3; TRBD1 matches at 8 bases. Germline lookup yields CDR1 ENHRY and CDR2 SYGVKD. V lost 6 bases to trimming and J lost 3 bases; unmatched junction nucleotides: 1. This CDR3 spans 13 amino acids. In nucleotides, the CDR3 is TGTGCCATCAGAGGACAGGGTGGAAACACCATATATTTT. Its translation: CAIRGQGGNTIYF.

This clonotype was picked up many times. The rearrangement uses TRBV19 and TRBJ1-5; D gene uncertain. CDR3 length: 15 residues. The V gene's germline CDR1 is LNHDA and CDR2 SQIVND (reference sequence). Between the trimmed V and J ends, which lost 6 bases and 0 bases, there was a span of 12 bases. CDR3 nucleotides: TGTGCCAGTAGACCACCGGGTTATAGCAATCAGCCCCAGCATTTT. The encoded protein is CASRPPGYSNQPQHF.

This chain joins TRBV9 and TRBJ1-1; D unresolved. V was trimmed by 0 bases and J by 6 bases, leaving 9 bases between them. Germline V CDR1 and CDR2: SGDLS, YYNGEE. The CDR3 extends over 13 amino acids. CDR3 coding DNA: TGTGCCAGCAGCGTAGTCGGAGGAGCTGAAGCTTTCTTT. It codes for CASSVVGGAEAFF. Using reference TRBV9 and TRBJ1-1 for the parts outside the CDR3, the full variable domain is DSGVTQTPKHLITATGQRVTLRCSPRSGDLSVYWYQQSLDQGLQFLIQYYNGEERAKGNILERFSAQQFPDLHSELNLSSLELGDSALYFCASSVVGGAEAFFGQGTRLTVV.

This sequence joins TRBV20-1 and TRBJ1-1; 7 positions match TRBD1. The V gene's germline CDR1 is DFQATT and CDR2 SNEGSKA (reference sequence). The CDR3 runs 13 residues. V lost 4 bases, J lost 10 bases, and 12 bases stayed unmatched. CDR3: CSAKNGQDAGAFF. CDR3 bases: TGCAGTGCTAAGAACGGACAGGATGCGGGAGCTTTCTTT.

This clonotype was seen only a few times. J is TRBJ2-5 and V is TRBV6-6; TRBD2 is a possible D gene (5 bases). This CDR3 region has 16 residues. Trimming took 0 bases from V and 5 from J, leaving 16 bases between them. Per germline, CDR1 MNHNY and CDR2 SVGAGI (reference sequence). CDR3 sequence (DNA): TGTGCCAGCAGTTACTCGGGCGGACTTCGACCGGAGACCCAGTACTTC. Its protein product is CASSYSGGLRPETQYF.

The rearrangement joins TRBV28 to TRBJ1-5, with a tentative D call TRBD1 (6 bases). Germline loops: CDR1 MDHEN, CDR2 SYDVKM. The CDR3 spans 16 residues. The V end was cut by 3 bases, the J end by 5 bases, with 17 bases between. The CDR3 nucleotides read TGTGCCAGCAGTTTGGGCGGCAGGGGCCCGGATCAGCCCCAGCATTTT. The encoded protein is CASSLGGRGPDQPQHF.

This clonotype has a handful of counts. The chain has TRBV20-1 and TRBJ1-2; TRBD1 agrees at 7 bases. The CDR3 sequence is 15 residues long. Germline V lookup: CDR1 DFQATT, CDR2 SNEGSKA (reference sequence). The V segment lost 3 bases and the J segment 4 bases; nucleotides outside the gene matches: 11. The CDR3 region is CSASPQGGGLYGYTF. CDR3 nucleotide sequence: TGCAGTGCTAGCCCCCAGGGAGGGGGCCTCTATGGCTACACCTTC.

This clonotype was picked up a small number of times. Written as DNA, the CDR3 is TGTGCCAGCAGCCCTAGCCGGGACAACGGTGGCTACACCTTC. Translating it yields CASSPSRDNGGYTF. The gene calls are TRBV6-5 and TRBJ1-2; D is possibly TRBD1 (6 bases). The V end lost 6 bases, the J end lost 7 bases, and 18 bases lay between the germline ends. Germline loops: CDR1 MNHEY, CDR2 SVGAGI. The CDR3 runs 14 residues.

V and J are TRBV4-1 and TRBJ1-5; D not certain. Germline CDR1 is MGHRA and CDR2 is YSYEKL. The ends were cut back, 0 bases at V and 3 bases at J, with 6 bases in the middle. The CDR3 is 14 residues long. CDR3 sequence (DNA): TGCGCCAGCAGCCAAGATGTGAACAATCAGCCCCAGCATTTT. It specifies CASSQDVNNQPQHF.

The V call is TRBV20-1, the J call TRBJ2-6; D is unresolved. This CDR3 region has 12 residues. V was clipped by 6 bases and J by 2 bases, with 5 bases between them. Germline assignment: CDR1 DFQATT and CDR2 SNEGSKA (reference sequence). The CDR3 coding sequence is TGCAGTGCAACCCCTGGGGCCAACGTCCTGACTTTC. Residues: CSATPGANVLTF.

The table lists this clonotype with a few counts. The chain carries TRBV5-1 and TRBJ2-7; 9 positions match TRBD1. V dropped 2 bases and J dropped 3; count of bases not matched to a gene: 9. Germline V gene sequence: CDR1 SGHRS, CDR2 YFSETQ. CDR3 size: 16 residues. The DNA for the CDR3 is TGCGCCAGCAGCTTATCTACAGGGGGCCAGAACTACGAGCAGTACTTC. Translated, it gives CASSLSTGGQNYEQYF. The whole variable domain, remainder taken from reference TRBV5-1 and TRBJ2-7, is KAGVTQTPRYLIKTRGQQVTLSCSPISGHRSVSWYQQTPGQGLQFLFEYFSETQRNKGNFPGRFSGRQFSNSRSEMNVSTLELGDSALYLCASSLSTGGQNYEQYFGPGTRLTVT.

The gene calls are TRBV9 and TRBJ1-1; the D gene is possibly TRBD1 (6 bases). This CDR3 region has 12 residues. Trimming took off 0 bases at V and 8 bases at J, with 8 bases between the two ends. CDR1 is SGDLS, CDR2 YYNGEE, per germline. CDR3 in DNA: TGTGCCAGCAGCGTAGGAGGGGGAGAAGCTTTCTTT. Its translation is CASSVGGGEAFF.

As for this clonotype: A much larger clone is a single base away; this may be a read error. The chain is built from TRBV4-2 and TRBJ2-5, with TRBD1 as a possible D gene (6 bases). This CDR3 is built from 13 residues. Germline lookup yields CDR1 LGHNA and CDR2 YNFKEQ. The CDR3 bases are TGTGCCAGCAGGGTGGGGGCCGGAGAGACCAAGTACTTC. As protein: CASRVGAGETKYF.

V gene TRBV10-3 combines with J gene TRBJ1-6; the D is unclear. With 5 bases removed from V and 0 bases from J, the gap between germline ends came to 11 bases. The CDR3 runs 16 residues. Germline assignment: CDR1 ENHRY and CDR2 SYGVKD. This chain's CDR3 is CAISMEGSSYNSPLHF. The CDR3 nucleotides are TGTGCCATCAGTATGGAGGGAAGCTCCTATAATTCACCCCTCCACTTT.

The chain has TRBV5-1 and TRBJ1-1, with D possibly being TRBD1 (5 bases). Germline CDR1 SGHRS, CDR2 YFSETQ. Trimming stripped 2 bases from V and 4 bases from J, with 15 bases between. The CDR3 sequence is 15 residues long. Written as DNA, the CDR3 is TGCGCCAGCAGCTTAAATAGGGACCGCGTCACTGAAGCTTTCTTT. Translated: CASSLNRDRVTEAFF.

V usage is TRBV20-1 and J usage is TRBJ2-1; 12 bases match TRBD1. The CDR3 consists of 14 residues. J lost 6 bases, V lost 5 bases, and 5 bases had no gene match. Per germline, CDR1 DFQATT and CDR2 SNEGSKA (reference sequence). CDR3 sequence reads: CSAARGQGANEQFF. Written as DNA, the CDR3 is TGCAGTGCTGCCCGGGGACAGGGGGCCAATGAGCAGTTCTTC.

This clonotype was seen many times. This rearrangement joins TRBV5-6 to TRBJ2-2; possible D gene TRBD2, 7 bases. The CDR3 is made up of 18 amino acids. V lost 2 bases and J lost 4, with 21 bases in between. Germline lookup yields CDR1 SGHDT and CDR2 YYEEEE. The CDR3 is CASSFRTRGASITGELFF. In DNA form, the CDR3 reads TGTGCCAGCAGCTTTCGGACCCGGGGGGCGAGTATCACCGGGGAGCTGTTTTTT. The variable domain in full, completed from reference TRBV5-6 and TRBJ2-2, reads DAGVTQSPTHLIKTRGQQVTLRCSPKSGHDTVSWYQQALGQGPQFIFQYYEEEERQRGNFPDRFSGHQFPNYSSELNVNALLLGDSALYLCASSFRTRGASITGELFFGEGSRLTVL.

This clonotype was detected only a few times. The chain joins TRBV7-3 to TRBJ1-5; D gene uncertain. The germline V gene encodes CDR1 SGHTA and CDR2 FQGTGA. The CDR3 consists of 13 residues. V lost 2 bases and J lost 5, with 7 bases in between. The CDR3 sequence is CASSLGSDQPQHF. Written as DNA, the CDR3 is TGTGCCAGCAGCTTAGGAAGCGATCAGCCCCAGCATTTT. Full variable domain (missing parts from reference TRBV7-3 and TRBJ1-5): GAGVSQTPSNKVTEKGKYVELRCDPISGHTALYWYRQSLGQGPEFLIYFQGTGAADDSGLPNDRFFAVRPEGSVSTLKIQRTERGDSAVYLCASSLGSDQPQHFGDGTRLSIL.

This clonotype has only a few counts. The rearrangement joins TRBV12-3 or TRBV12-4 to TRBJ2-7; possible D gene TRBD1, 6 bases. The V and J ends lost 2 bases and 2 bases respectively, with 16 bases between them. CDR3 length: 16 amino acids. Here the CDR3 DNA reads TGTGCCAGCAGTTTACCCTCATCGACAGGAGCCTACGAGCAGTACTTC. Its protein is CASSLPSSTGAYEQYF.

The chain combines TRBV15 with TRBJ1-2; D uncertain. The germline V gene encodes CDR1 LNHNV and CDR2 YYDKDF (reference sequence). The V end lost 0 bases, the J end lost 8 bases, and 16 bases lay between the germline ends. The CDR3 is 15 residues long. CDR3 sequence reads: CATSRDLGFSFGYTF. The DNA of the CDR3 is TGTGCCACCAGCAGAGATCTGGGGTTTTCGTTCGGCTACACCTTC.

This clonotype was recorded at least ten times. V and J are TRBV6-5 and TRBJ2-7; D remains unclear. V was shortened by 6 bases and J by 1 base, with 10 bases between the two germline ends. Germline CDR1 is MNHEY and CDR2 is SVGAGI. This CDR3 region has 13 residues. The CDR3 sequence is CASSPPGSYEQYF. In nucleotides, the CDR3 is TGTGCCAGCAGCCCCCCCGGGTCCTACGAGCAGTACTTC.

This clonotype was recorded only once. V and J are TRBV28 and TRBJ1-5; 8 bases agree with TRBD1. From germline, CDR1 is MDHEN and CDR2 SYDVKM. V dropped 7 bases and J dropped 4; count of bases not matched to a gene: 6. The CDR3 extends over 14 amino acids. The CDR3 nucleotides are TGTGCCAGCAAGACAGGGGATTTGAATCAGCCCCAGCATTTT. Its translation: CASKTGDLNQPQHF.

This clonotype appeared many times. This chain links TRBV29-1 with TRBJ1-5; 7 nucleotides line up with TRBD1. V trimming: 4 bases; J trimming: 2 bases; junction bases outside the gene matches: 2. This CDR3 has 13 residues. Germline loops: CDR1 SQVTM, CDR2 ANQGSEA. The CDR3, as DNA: TGCAGCGTTGGAGGACAGGGCAATCAGCCCCAGCATTTT. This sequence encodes CSVGGQGNQPQHF.

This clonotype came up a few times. Written as DNA, the CDR3 is TGTGCCAGCAGTTTATCAGGGACAGCCGTTGCAACTAATGAAAAACTGTTTTTT. The encoded protein is CASSLSGTAVATNEKLFF. The rearrangement links TRBV28 to TRBJ1-4; 7 bases fit TRBD1. The V segment lost 1 base and the J segment 0 bases; nucleotides outside the gene matches: 8. Germline CDR1 and CDR2: MDHEN and SYDVKM. The CDR3 loop spans 18 amino acids.

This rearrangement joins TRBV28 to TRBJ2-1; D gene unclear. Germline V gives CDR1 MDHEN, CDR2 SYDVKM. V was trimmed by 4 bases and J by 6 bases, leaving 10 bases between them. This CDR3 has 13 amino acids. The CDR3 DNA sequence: TGTGCCAGCAGTTCCCGAACAGCCAATGAGCAGTTCTTC. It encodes CASSSRTANEQFF.

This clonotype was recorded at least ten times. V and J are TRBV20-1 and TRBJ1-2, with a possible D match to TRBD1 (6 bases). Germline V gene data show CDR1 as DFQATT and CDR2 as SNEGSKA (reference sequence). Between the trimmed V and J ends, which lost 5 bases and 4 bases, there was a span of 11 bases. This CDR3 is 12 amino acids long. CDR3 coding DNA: TGCAGTGCTGCGGGGGGCAGCTATGGCTACACCTTC. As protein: CSAAGGSYGYTF.

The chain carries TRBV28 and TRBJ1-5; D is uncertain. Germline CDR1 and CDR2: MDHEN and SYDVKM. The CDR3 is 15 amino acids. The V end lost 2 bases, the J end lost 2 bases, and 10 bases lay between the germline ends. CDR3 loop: CASSLIGPGNQPQHF. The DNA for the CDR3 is TGTGCCAGCAGTTTAATTGGGCCTGGCAATCAGCCCCAGCATTTT.

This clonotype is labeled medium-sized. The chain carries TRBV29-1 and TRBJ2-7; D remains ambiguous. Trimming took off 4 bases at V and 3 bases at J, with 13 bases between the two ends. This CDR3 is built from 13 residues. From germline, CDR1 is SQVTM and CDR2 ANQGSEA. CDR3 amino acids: CSVGANSLYEQYF. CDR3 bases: TGCAGCGTTGGAGCGAACTCGCTCTACGAGCAGTACTTC.

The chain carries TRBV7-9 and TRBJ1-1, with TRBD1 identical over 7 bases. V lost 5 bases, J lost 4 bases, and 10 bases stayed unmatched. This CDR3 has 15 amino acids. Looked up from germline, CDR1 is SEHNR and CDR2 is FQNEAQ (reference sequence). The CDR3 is CASSHRGVLGTEAFF. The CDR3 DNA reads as TGTGCCAGCAGCCACAGGGGAGTCTTGGGCACTGAAGCTTTCTTT.